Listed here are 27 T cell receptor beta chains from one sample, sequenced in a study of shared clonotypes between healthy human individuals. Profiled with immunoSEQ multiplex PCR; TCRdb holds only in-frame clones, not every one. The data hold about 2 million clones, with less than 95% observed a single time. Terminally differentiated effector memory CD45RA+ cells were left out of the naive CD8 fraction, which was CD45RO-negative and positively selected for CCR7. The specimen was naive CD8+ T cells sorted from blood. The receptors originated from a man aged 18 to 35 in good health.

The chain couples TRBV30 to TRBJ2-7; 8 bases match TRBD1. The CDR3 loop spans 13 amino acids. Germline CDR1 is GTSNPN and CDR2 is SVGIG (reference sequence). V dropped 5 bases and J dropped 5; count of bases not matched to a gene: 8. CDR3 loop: CAWSTGVVDEQYF. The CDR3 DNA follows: TGTGCCTGGTCGACAGGGGTAGTAGACGAGCAGTACTTC. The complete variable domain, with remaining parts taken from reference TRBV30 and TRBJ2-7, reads SQTIHQWPATLVQPVGSPLSLECTVEGTSNPNLYWYRQAAGRGLQLLFYSVGIGQISSEVPQNLSASRPQDRQFILSSKKLLLSDSGFYLCAWSTGVVDEQYFGPGTRLTVT.

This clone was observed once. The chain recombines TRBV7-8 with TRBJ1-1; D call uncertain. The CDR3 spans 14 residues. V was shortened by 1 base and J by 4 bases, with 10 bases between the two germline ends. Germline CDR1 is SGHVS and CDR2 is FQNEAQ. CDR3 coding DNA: TGTGCCAGCAGCTTAGGTGGACTGGGCACTGAAGCTTTCTTT. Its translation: CASSLGGLGTEAFF. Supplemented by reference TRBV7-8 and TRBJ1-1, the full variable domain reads GAGVSQSPRYKVAKRGQDVALRCDPISGHVSLFWYQQALGQGPEFLTYFQNEAQLDKSGLPSDRFFAERPEGSVSTLKIQRTQQEDSAVYLCASSLGGLGTEAFFGQGTRLTVV.

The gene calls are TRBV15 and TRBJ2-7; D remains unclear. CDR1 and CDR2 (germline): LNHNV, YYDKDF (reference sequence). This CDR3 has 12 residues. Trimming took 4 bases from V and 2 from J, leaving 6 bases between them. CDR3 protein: CATSMGTYEQYF. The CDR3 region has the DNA TGTGCCACCAGCATGGGCACCTACGAGCAGTACTTC. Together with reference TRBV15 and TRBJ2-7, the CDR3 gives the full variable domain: DAMVIQNPRYQVTQFGKPVTLSCSQTLNHNVMYWYQQKSSQAPKLLFHYYDKDFNNEADTPDNFQSRRPNTSFCFLDIRSPGLGDTAMYLCATSMGTYEQYFGPGTRLTVT.

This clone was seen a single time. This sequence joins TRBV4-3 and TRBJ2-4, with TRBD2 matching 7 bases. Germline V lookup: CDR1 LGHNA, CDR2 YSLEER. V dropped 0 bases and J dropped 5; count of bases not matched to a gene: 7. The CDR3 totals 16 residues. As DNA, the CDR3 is TGCGCCAGCAGCCAAGATCCGGGGGACTACCAAAACATTCAGTACTTC. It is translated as CASSQDPGDYQNIQYF.

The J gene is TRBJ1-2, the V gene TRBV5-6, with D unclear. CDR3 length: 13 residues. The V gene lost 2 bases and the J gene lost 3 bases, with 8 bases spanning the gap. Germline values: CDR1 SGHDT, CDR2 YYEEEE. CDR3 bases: TGTGCCAGCAGCTTTATTTCCGACTATGGCTACACCTTC. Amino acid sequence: CASSFISDYGYTF.

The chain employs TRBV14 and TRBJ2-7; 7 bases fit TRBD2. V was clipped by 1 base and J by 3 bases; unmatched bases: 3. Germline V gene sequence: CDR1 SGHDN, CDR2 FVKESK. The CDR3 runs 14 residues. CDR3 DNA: TGTGCCAGCAGCCAAGTAGCGGGTATCTACGAGCAGTACTTC. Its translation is CASSQVAGIYEQYF.

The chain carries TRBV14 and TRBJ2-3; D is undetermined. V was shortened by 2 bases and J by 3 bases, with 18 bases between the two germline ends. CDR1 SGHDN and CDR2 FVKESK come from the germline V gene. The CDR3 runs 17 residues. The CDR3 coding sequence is TGTGCCAGCAGCCAAAATTGGTCCCCGGACCCGACAGATACGCAGTATTTT. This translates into CASSQNWSPDPTDTQYF.

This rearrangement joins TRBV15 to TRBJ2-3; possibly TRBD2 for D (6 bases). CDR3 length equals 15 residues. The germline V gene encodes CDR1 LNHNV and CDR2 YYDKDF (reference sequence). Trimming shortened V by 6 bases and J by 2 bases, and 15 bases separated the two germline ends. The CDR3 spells CATRKSGLTTDTQYF. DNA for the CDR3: TGTGCCACCAGAAAGAGCGGGCTAACCACAGATACGCAGTATTTT.

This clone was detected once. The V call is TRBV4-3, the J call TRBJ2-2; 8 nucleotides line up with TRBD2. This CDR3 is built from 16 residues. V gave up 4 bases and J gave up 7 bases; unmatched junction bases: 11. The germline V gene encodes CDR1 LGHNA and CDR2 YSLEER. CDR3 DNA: TGCGCCAGCAGCCCGCATCTAGCGGGTTGGAGCGGGGAGCTGTTTTTT. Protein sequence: CASSPHLAGWSGELFF.

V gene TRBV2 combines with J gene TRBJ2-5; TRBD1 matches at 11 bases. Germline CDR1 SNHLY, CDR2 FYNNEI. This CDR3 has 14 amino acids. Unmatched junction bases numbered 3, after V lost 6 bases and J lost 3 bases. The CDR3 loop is CASSWDRGKETQYF. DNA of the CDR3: TGTGCCAGCAGCTGGGACAGGGGGAAAGAGACCCAGTACTTC.

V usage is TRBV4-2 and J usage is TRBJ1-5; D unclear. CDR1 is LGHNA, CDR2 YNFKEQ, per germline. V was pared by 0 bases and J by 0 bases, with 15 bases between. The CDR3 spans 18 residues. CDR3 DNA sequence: TGTGCCAGCAGCCAAGATCTGGAGGACCACCTTAGCAATCAGCCCCAGCATTTT. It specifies CASSQDLEDHLSNQPQHF.

CDR3 amino acids: CASSSTMDTEAFF. CDR3 DNA sequence: TGTGCCAGCAGTTCCACTATGGACACTGAAGCTTTCTTT. The V and J genes are TRBV6-5 and TRBJ1-1; D is ambiguous. CDR1 and CDR2 (germline): MNHEY, SVGAGI. This CDR3 is built from 13 residues. The V end lost 4 bases, the J end lost 3 bases, and 9 bases lay between the germline ends.

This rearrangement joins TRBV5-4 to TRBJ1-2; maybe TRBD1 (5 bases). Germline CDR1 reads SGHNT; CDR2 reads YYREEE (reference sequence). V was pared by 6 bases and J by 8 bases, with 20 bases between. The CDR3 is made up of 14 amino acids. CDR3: CASNVGTDAMGYTF. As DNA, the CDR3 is TGTGCCAGCAACGTCGGGACGGATGCTATGGGCTACACCTTC.

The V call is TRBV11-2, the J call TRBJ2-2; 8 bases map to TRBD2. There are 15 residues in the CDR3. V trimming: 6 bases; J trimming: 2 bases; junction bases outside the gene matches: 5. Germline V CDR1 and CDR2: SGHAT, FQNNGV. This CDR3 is CASSQSGGNTGELFF. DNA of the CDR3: TGTGCCAGCAGTCAGAGCGGGGGTAACACCGGGGAGCTGTTTTTT.

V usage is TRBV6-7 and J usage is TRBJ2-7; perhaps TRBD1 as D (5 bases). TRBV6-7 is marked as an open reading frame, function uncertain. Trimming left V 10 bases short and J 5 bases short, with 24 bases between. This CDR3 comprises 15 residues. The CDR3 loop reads CAIRVLQATMNEQYF. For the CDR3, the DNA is TGTGCCATCAGGGTCCTACAGGCAACTATGAACGAGCAGTACTTC.

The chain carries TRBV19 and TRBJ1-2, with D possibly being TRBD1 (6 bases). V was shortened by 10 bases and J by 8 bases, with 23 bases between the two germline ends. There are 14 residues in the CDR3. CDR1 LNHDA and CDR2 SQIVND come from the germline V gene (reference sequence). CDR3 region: CATAPPGGRVGYTF. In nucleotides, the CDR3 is TGTGCCACCGCACCCCCCGGGGGGCGCGTGGGCTACACCTTC.

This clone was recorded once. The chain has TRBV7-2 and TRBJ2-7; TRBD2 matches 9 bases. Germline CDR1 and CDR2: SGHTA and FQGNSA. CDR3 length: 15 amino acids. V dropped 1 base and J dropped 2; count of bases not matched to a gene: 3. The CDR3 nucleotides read TGTGCCAGCAGCTTAGATGCTAGCGGGACCTACGAGCAGTACTTC. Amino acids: CASSLDASGTYEQYF.

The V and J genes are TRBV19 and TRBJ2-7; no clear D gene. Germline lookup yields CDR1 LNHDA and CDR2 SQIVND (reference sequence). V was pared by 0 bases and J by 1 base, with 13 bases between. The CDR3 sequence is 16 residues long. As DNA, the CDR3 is TGTGCCAGTAGTATAGATAAGACCCTGGCATCCTACGAGCAGTACTTC. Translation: CASSIDKTLASYEQYF. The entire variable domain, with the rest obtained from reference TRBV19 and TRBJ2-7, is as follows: DGGITQSPKYLFRKEGQNVTLSCEQNLNHDAMYWYRQDPGQGLRLIYYSQIVNDFQKGDIAEGYSVSREKKESFPLTVTSAQKNPTAFYLCASSIDKTLASYEQYFGPGTRLTVT.

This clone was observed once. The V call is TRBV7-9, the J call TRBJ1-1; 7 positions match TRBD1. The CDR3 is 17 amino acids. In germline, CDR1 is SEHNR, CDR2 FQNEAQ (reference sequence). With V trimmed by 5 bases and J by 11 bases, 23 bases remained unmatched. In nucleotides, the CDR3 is TGTGCCAGCAGCCCTCCCCGGAAAGGGCAGGGGGTTTTTGGCGCTTTCTTT. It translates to CASSPPRKGQGVFGAFF. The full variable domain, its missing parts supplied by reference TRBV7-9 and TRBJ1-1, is DTGVSQNPRHKITKRGQNVTFRCDPISEHNRLYWYRQTLGQGPEFLTYFQNEAQLEKSRLLSDRFSAERPKGSFSTLEIQRTEQGDSAMYLCASSPPRKGQGVFGAFFGQGTRLTVV.

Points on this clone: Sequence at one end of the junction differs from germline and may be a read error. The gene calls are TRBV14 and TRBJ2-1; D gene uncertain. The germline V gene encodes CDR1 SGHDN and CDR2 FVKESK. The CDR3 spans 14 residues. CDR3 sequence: CASSQGPIHNEQFF. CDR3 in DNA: TGTGCCAGCAGTCAAGGGCCGATCCACAATGAGCAGTTCTTC.

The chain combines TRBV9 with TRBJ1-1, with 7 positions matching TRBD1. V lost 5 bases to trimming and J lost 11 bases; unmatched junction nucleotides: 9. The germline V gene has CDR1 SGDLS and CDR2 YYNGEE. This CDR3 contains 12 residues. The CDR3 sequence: CASSPTGDQAFF. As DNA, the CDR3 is TGTGCCAGCAGTCCTACAGGGGATCAGGCTTTCTTT.

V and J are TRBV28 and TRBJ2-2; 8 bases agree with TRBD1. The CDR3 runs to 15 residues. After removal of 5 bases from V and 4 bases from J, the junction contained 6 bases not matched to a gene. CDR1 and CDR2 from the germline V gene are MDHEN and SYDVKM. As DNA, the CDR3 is TGTGCCAGCAGTCGGACAGGGCGAACCACCGGGGAGCTGTTTTTT. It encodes CASSRTGRTTGELFF.

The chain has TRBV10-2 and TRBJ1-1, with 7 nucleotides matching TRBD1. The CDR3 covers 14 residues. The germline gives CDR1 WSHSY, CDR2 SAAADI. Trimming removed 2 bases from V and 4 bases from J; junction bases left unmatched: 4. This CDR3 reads CASSEEGAGTEAFF. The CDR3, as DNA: TGCGCCAGCAGTGAGGAGGGGGCAGGCACTGAAGCTTTCTTT.

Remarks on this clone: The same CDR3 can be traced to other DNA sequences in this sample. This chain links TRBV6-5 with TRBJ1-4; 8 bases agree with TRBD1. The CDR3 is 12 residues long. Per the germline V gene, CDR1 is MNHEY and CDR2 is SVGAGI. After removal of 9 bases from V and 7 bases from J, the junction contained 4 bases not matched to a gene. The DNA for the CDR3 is TGTGCCAGTGGACAGGGTGGTGAAAAACTGTTTTTT. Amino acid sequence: CASGQGGEKLFF.

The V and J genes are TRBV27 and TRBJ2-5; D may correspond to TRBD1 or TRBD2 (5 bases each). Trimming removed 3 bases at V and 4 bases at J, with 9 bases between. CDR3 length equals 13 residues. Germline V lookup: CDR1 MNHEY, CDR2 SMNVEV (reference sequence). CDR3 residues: CASSFGATETQYF. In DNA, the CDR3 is TGTGCCAGCAGTTTCGGGGCTACAGAGACCCAGTACTTC.

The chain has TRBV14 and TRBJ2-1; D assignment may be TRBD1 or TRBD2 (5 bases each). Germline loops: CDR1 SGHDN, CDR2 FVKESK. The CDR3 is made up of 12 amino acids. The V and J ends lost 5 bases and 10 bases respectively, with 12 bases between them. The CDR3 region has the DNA TGTGCCAGCAGCTTCAATAGGGACGAGCAGTTCTTC. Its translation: CASSFNRDEQFF.

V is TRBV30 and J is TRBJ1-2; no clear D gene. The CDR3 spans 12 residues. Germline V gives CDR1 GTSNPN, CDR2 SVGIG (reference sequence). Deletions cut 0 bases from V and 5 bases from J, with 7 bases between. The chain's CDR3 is CAWSVGEYGYTF. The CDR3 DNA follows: TGTGCCTGGAGTGTCGGTGAATATGGCTACACCTTC.